One sample yielded the 29 T cell receptor beta chains listed below, sequenced in a study of T cells in Graves' hyperthyroidism and ophthalmopathy. TCR beta CDR3 regions were amplified from RNA transcripts. Carried out on the TCR CDR3, a first-round RT-PCR used the HTBI primer set. In TCRdb, the multiplex PCR reads were re-called with MiXCR into one record per CDR3 protein. The top ten hold under 15% of the sample, which has fewer than 500,000 distinct CDR3 sequences, roughly 14% seen once. The sequenced material came from blood. Receptor source: a man younger than 35 with Graves' ophthalmopathy.

This clonotype has a handful of counts. The chain carries TRBV4-1 and TRBJ2-1, with 11 bases aligning to TRBD2. CDR3 length equals 17 residues. After removal of 0 bases from V and 4 bases from J, the junction contained 5 bases not matched to a gene. Germline CDR1 reads MGHRA; CDR2 reads YSYEKL. CDR3 DNA sequence: TGCGCCAGCAGCCAAGATTTTACTAGCGGGGGTTACAATGAGCAGTTCTTC. It codes for CASSQDFTSGGYNEQFF.

This clonotype was observed at least ten times. The rearrangement links TRBV6-1 to TRBJ2-3; TRBD2 matches at 9 bases. The V gene's germline CDR1 is MNHNS and CDR2 SASEGT. This CDR3 is 15 amino acids long. The V gene end was trimmed by 5 bases and the J gene end by 5 bases; junction bases not matched to a gene: 8. This CDR3 reads CASSPLLAGVDTQYF. In nucleotides, the CDR3 is TGTGCCAGCAGTCCCCTGTTAGCGGGGGTAGATACGCAGTATTTT.

As for this clonotype: A junction boundary mismatches the germline segment, possibly from a read error. The CDR3 DNA sequence: TGCGGCGTTGTTAGCCAAGAGACCCAGTACTTC. Its protein is CGVVSQETQYF. This chain uses TRBV29-1 with TRBJ2-5; D gene ambiguous. Germline V gene lookup returns CDR1 SQVTM and CDR2 ANQGSEA. The CDR3 totals 11 residues.

Comment on this clonotype: The junction departs from germline at one end; a sequencing error may be responsible. V and J are TRBV7-9 and TRBJ2-2; D is tentatively TRBD1 or TRBD2 (6 bases each). Looked up from germline, CDR1 is SEHNR and CDR2 is FQNEAQ (reference sequence). CDR3 size: 15 residues. In nucleotides, the CDR3 is TGTGCCAGCAGCCTAGGGGGGACGAACACCGGGGAGCCGTTTTTT. Residues: CASSLGGTNTGEPFF.

The table lists this clonotype with many counts. This chain connects TRBV30 to TRBJ1-6; D is uncertain. Between the trimmed V and J ends, which lost 3 bases and 7 bases, there was a span of 7 bases. Per germline, CDR1 GTSNPN and CDR2 SVGIG (reference sequence). This CDR3 has 12 residues. Here the CDR3 reads CAWSRLNSPLHF. For the CDR3, the DNA is TGTGCCTGGAGCAGGTTAAATTCACCCCTCCACTTT.

This clonotype was observed at least ten times. The rearrangement uses TRBV30 and TRBJ2-7, with D possibly TRBD1 on 6 matching bases. V lost 5 bases and J 0 bases, leaving 11 bases between the germline ends. Per the germline V gene, CDR1 is GTSNPN and CDR2 is SVGIG (reference sequence). The length of the CDR3 is 13 residues. The CDR3 DNA follows: TGTGCCTGGGATCAGGGGAGCTCCTACGAGCAGTACTTC. This encodes CAWDQGSSYEQYF.

This clonotype was seen a few times. V is TRBV5-6 and J is TRBJ2-6, with D unclear. Between the trimmed V and J ends, which lost 3 bases and 2 bases, there was a span of 3 bases. The germline CDR1 and CDR2 sequences are SGHDT and YYEEEE. The length of the CDR3 is 13 residues. The CDR3 nucleotides read TGTGCCAGCAGCTCTGCTGGGGCCAACGTCCTGACTTTC. This gives the protein CASSSAGANVLTF.

This clonotype was counted a few times. This chain links TRBV27 with TRBJ1-4; D is unclear. V lost 2 bases and J lost 5, with 12 bases in between. The CDR3 sequence is 15 residues long. Germline V lookup: CDR1 MNHEY, CDR2 SMNVEV (reference sequence). The DNA of the CDR3 is TGTGCCAGCAGTTTACGTCCAGTCATCAATGAAAAACTGTTTTTT. Translated, it gives CASSLRPVINEKLFF.

This clonotype has at least ten counts. This chain uses TRBV19 with TRBJ1-5, with D hard to call. The CDR3 is 13 residues long. V shed 3 bases and J shed 6 bases, with 9 bases lying between them. Germline CDR1 and CDR2: LNHDA and SQIVND (reference sequence). The chain's CDR3 is CASSIGLAQPQHF. CDR3 in DNA: TGTGCCAGTAGTATCGGTCTAGCTCAGCCCCAGCATTTT.

The gene calls are TRBV7-9 and TRBJ1-1; perhaps TRBD1 as D (6 bases). The CDR3 sequence is 14 residues long. Germline V gives CDR1 SEHNR, CDR2 FQNEAQ (reference sequence). The germline V and J ends were trimmed by 5 bases and 2 bases, with 12 bases remaining between them. The CDR3 DNA sequence: TGTGCCAGCAGCAAGCAGACAGGAAACACTGAAGCTTTCTTT. Encoded protein: CASSKQTGNTEAFF.

This clonotype was seen at least ten times. The J gene is TRBJ1-2, the V gene TRBV5-8; TRBD1 matches at 9 bases. Germline assignment: CDR1 SGHTS and CDR2 YDEGEE. The CDR3 has 16 residues. The junction had 8 bases not matched to a gene; V was cut back by 5 bases and J by 0 bases. CDR3 sequence: CASRWAGTGTNYGYTF. Here the CDR3 DNA reads TGTGCCAGCAGGTGGGCCGGGACAGGGACTAACTATGGCTACACCTTC.

The CDR3 region is CASSSTANYNSPLHF. The CDR3 region has the DNA TGTGCCAGCAGTAGCACAGCCAACTATAATTCACCCCTCCACTTT. The rearrangement uses TRBV7-9 and TRBJ1-6; D remains ambiguous. The CDR3 consists of 15 residues. V was cut by 6 bases and J by 3 bases, with 12 bases left in between. Per germline, CDR1 SEHNR and CDR2 FQNEAQ (reference sequence).

This clonotype was seen many times. The chain recombines TRBV5-5 with TRBJ2-5; tentative D call: TRBD2 (5 bases). CDR1 is SGHKS, CDR2 YYEKEE, per germline (reference sequence). The CDR3 runs to 13 residues. V lost 6 bases, J lost 9 bases, and 18 bases lay in between. CDR3 loop: CASTSEARSPQYF. The CDR3 region has the DNA TGTGCCAGCACCTCGGAGGCCCGGTCCCCCCAGTACTTC.

This clonotype was counted ten times or more. The gene calls are TRBV20-1 and TRBJ2-5, with D tentatively TRBD2 (6 bases). The CDR3 totals 14 residues. The germline V gene encodes CDR1 DFQATT and CDR2 SNEGSKA (reference sequence). Trimming stripped 3 bases from V and 5 bases from J, with 16 bases between. CDR3 sequence: CSASGPAGGETQYF. CDR3 sequence (DNA): TGCAGTGCTAGTGGTCCAGCCGGAGGGGAGACCCAGTACTTC.

The V gene is TRBV20-1, the J gene TRBJ1-2, with a weak D call TRBD1 (5 bases). The germline V gene has CDR1 DFQATT and CDR2 SNEGSKA (reference sequence). This CDR3 has 13 residues. Trimming removed 3 bases at V and 5 bases at J, with 13 bases between. The CDR3 spells CSASPPGAYGYTF. CDR3 coding DNA: TGCAGTGCTAGCCCCCCTGGGGCTTATGGCTACACCTTC.

Comments on this clonotype: A much bigger clone sits one base away, suggesting this may be a read error. The chain recombines TRBV9 with TRBJ1-5; no clear D. Trimming took off 0 bases at V and 6 bases at J, with 10 bases between the two ends. The CDR3 sequence is 14 residues long. Germline CDR1 is SGDLS and CDR2 is YYNGEE. This CDR3 reads CASSVEMSSQPQHF. CDR3 sequence (DNA): TGTGCCAGCAGCGTAGAGATGTCCAGTCAGCCCCAGCATTTT.

This clonotype was counted many times. This chain connects TRBV6-2 or TRBV6-3 to TRBJ2-3; D is ambiguous. This CDR3 contains 15 residues. Germline-derived CDR1 and CDR2 are MNHEY and SVGEGT. The V gene lost 1 base and the J gene lost 2 bases, with 10 bases spanning the gap. The CDR3 nucleotides are TGTGCCAGCAGTTACTGGACCGCCTACACAGATACGCAGTATTTT. It codes for CASSYWTAYTDTQYF.

There are a few counts of this clonotype. Given a much more abundant clone one base away, this may be a read error. The chain joins TRBV12-3 or TRBV12-4 to TRBJ2-7; 8 bases align to TRBD1. V was pared by 8 bases and J by 0 bases, with 6 bases of the junction left unmatched. The CDR3 length is 14 residues. Here the CDR3 DNA reads TGTGCCAGCGGTTGGGGGACAGGCTCCTACGAGCAGTACTTC. It translates to CASGWGTGSYEQYF.

This clonotype was observed at least ten times. The chain joins TRBV10-3 to TRBJ2-5; D ambiguous. Trimming stripped 8 bases from V and 1 base from J, with 8 bases between. The CDR3 consists of 12 residues. Germline CDR1 and CDR2: ENHRY and SYGVKD. The CDR3 nucleotides read TGTGCCATCGCCGAGGTCCAAGAGACCCAGTACTTC. It codes for CAIAEVQETQYF.

This clonotype was picked up many times. The chain employs TRBV10-3 and TRBJ1-1, with D possibly being TRBD1 (5 bases). V was cut by 0 bases and J by 12 bases, with 11 bases left in between. CDR3 length: 12 amino acids. The V gene's germline CDR1 is ENHRY and CDR2 SYGVKD. The CDR3 bases are TGTGCCATCAGTGAGTCTGTAGGGGTTACTTTCTTT. This translates into CAISESVGVTFF.

V is TRBV6-4 and J is TRBJ1-1, with a tentative D call TRBD1 (5 bases). Trimming pared 7 bases from V and 4 bases from J, leaving 16 bases between. This CDR3 has 14 residues. Germline V CDR1 and CDR2: MRHNA, SNTAGT. CDR3 nucleotide sequence: TGTGCCAGCACCGCTTCGGGGGGGAGCACTGAAGCTTTCTTT. Protein: CASTASGGSTEAFF.

CDR3 DNA sequence: TGTGCCAGCAGCCAAGACCAAGGCCATCTTAAGGGAGGCTACACCTTC. Its protein is CASSQDQGHLKGGYTF. The chain employs TRBV3-1 and TRBJ1-2; D not resolved. The V and J ends lost 0 bases and 8 bases respectively, with 19 bases between them. CDR3 length equals 16 residues. The germline V gene encodes CDR1 LGHDT and CDR2 YNNKEL (reference sequence).

This chain connects TRBV30 to TRBJ1-1; D is unclear. The CDR3 extends over 15 amino acids. The ends were cut back, 0 bases at V and 1 base at J, with 12 bases in the middle. The V gene's germline CDR1 is GTSNPN and CDR2 SVGIG (reference sequence). The CDR3 reads CAWSVSNPGNTEAFF. The CDR3 nucleotides read TGTGCCTGGAGTGTATCCAACCCGGGGAACACTGAAGCTTTCTTT.

This clonotype has a count of ten or more. The CDR3 DNA follows: TGTGCCAGCAGTTTAAAGGCTTATGGCTACACCTTC. Amino acid sequence: CASSLKAYGYTF. The gene calls are TRBV27 and TRBJ1-2; D not resolved. V gave up 2 bases and J gave up 5 bases, with 6 bases separating them. The CDR3 is made up of 12 amino acids. Germline values: CDR1 MNHEY, CDR2 SMNVEV (reference sequence).

This clonotype came up a few times. V is TRBV2 and J is TRBJ2-3; no firm D call. V lost 5 bases and J 2 bases, leaving 11 bases between the germline ends. Germline V gene data show CDR1 as SNHLY and CDR2 as FYNNEI. There are 14 residues in the CDR3. Here the CDR3 reads CASSKEFLTDTQYF. In DNA, the CDR3 is TGTGCCAGCAGTAAGGAGTTCCTCACAGATACGCAGTATTTT.

This clonotype was detected ten times or more. This chain uses TRBV12-3 or TRBV12-4 with TRBJ1-2; no firm D call. The CDR3 consists of 11 residues. Trimming took off 8 bases at V and 5 bases at J, with 9 bases between the two ends. CDR3 sequence: CASDGRYGYTF. The CDR3 DNA sequence: TGTGCCAGCGATGGGAGATATGGCTACACCTTC.

In this sample, this clonotype turned up a few times. This chain uses TRBV6-1 with TRBJ2-1, with D tentatively TRBD1 (5 bases). This CDR3 is 15 amino acids long. Germline V lookup: CDR1 MNHNS, CDR2 SASEGT. The germline V and J ends were trimmed by 6 bases and 7 bases, with 19 bases remaining between them. The chain's CDR3 is CASSAFRQSLNEQFF. Here the CDR3 DNA reads TGTGCCAGCAGCGCCTTCCGACAGAGTCTAAATGAGCAGTTCTTC.

This clonotype appeared many times. This chain joins TRBV27 and TRBJ2-7; unclear D gene. The germline V gene encodes CDR1 MNHEY and CDR2 SMNVEV (reference sequence). Trimming shortened V by 3 bases and J by 1 base, and 7 bases separated the two germline ends. The CDR3 is 13 residues long. The CDR3 sequence: CASSFGISYEQYF. The CDR3, as DNA: TGTGCCAGCAGTTTCGGTATTTCCTACGAGCAGTACTTC.

This clonotype was detected a few times. V is TRBV9 and J is TRBJ2-7; 8 bases are a match to TRBD1. The germline V gene encodes CDR1 SGDLS and CDR2 YYNGEE. With V trimmed by 3 bases and J by 2 bases, 4 bases remained unmatched. CDR3 length equals 14 residues. The CDR3: CASSAGQGPYEQYF. The CDR3 nucleotides read TGTGCCAGCAGCGCAGGACAGGGACCCTACGAGCAGTACTTC.